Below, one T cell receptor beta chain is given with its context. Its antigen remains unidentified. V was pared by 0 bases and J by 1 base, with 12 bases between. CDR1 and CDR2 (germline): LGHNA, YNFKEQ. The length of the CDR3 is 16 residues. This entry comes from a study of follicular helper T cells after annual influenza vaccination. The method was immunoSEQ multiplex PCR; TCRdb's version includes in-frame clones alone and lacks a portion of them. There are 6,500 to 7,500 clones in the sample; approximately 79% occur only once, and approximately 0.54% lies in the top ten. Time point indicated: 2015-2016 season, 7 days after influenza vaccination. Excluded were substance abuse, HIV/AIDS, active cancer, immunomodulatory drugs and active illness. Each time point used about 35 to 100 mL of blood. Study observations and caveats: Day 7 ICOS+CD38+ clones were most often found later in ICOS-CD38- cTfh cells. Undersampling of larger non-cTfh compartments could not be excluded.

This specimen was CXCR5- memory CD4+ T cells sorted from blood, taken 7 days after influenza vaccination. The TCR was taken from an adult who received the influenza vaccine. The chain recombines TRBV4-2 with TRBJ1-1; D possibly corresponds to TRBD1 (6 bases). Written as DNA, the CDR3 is TGTGCCAGCAGCCAAGATCCCGGGACAAAGAACACTGAAGCTTTCTTT. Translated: CASSQDPGTKNTEAFF.